The TCR beta chain described here comes from a study of blood T cell repertoires in COVID-19. As for the study in general: Some COVID-19 samples were acute and others convalescent; all came from the United States, Italy and Spain. T cells, B-cell-depleted T cells, or PBMCs provided the cDNA or gDNA that served as material.

Germline V gives CDR1 LNHDA, CDR2 SQIVND (reference sequence). The J segment lost 0 bases and the V segment lost 8 bases, leaving 15 bases of the junction unmatched. This CDR3 is 19 amino acids long. Original processing notes: Nucleated cell counts were estimated from reference gene primer amplification. Data came from immunoSEQ multiplex PCR; TCRdb stores just in-frame clones and leaves some out. D and trimming were read from the DNA, whereas the V and J calls and clone size are those reported in that table. This table has some 220,000 clones, 85% appearing once. V gene TRBV19 combines with J gene TRBJ2-1, with 11 bases identical to TRBD2. The sequence was collected from a man aged 50-60 years who had recovered from COVID-19. The sample consisted of peripheral blood. CDR3 sequence: CASRPRGTSGHSSYNEQFF. The CDR3 DNA sequence: TGTGCCAGTCGGCCAAGGGGGACTAGCGGACATTCCTCCTACAATGAGCAGTTCTTC.